Listed here is a single T cell receptor (beta chain). Its specificity is not known. This entry comes from a study of blood T cells in healthy people across ages. Researchers report isolating at least 7 million PBMCs per sample. Study-wide points: Age brought a roughly linear fall in TCR beta diversity measured per million T cells. Long-lived donors had more naive CD4+ cells and higher diversity than aged donors. Calculation of diversity from one million T cells yielded estimates considered to be underestimates.

CDR3 length: 15 amino acids. Germline-derived CDR1 and CDR2 are MDHEN and SYDVKM. With a J-beta primer mix and a sample-barcoded 5' primer, a second PCR ran about 6 to 11 cycles. TCRdb called the 5' RACE reads again in MiXCR, with one record for every CDR3 protein. The sample yields fewer than 900,000 distinct CDR3 sequences, about 34% seen once. The TCR originated in a man aged 18 to 30 in good health. Material for sequencing was blood. The V and J genes are TRBV28 and TRBJ2-4, with 9 bases fitting TRBD1. Near its end, the DNA agrees better with TRBJ2-7, so the J call may be wrong. The CDR3 protein is CASSSGTGGGYEQYF. The CDR3, as DNA: TGTGCCAGCAGTTCTGGTACAGGGGGCGGGTACGAGCAGTACTTC.